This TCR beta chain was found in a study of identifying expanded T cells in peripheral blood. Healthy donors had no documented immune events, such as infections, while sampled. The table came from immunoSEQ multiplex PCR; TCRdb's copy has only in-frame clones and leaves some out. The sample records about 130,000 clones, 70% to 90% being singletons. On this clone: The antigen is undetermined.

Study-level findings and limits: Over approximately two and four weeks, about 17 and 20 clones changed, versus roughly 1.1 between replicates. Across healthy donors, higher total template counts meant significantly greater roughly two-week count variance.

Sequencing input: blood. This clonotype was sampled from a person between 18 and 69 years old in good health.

CDR3 loop: CASSPNRAASDTQYF. In DNA, the CDR3 is TGTGCCAGCAGCCCTAATCGCGCGGCAAGTGATACGCAGTATTTT. The rearrangement links TRBV5-6 to TRBJ2-3, with D unclear. The CDR3 totals 15 residues. Trimming left V 4 bases short and J 6 bases short, with 18 bases between. From germline, CDR1 is SGHDT and CDR2 YYEEEE.